This T cell receptor beta chain was recovered during a study of spatial heterogeneity in lung cancer. Study in general: TCR transcript abundance in tumor regions was strongly correlated with the T cell module score obtained from matched bulk RNA-seq. Findings of the study overall: Tumor mutation counts were tracked by expanded intratumoral alpha and beta TCR counts.

The table lists this clonotype with a few counts. Its antigen is undetermined. Noted time point: sample taken at primary tumor resection. Frozen PBMC, nontumor lung or tumor provided whole RNA, which was sequenced unsorted. Germline V lookup: CDR1 SGHTA, CDR2 FQGNSA. The CDR3 contains 15 residues. Trimming cost V 5 bases and J 5 bases, with 19 bases left between them. A unique molecular identifier was carried by every single TCR cDNA molecule. TCRdb independently ran MiXCR on the 5' RACE reads; one entry per CDR3 protein. The sample carries roughly 19,000 distinct CDR3 sequences, 7.5% recorded once. The receptor's source is a male donor with early-stage non-small cell lung cancer. J is TRBJ2-7 and V is TRBV7-2, with D possibly being TRBD1 (6 bases). The sample was lung tumor tissue, taken at surgery. The CDR3 region is CASSPRGNGRDEQYF. The CDR3, as DNA: TGTGCCAGCAGCCCAAGGGGGAACGGTAGGGACGAGCAGTACTTC.